These 24 T cell receptor beta chains were all obtained from the same sample, sequenced in a study of blood T cell repertoires in COVID-19. Clones were sequenced by immunoSEQ multiplex PCR, and TCRdb holds only the in-frame ones, with some missing. The sample yields 650,000 to 800,000 clones, 85% to 90% seen once. Sequences were obtained from peripheral blood. The receptors come from a woman under 30 with acute or convalescent COVID-19.

The chain has TRBV11-2 and TRBJ1-1, with TRBD1 as a possible D gene (6 bases). CDR3 size: 16 residues. V was pared by 1 base and J by 0 bases, with 12 bases between. Germline CDR1 SGHAT, CDR2 FQNNGV. CDR3 bases: TGTGCCAGCAGCTTAGGATTTGCAGGGGTGAACACTGAAGCTTTCTTT. Residues: CASSLGFAGVNTEAFF.

The gene calls are TRBV4-2 and TRBJ2-1, with 8 positions matching TRBD2. Germline lookup yields CDR1 LGHNA and CDR2 YNFKEQ. CDR3 length equals 14 residues. V shed 1 base, J shed 8 bases, and the junction held 4 bases outside the gene matches. The CDR3 sequence: CASSQAGGPDEQFF. CDR3 DNA sequence: TGTGCCAGCAGCCAAGCGGGGGGGCCGGATGAGCAGTTCTTC.

The CDR3 loop reads CASSKEGTGAYEQYF. The CDR3 bases are TGTGCCAGCAGCAAAGAGGGAACAGGGGCCTACGAGCAGTACTTC. The V and J genes are TRBV21-1 and TRBJ2-7; TRBD1, as called in the table, went unchecked against the DNA. TRBV21-1 is a listed pseudogene. The CDR3 loop spans 15 amino acids.

This chain uses TRBV5-1 with TRBJ1-3; 8 bases map to TRBD1. The CDR3 is 15 residues long. CDR1 SGHRS and CDR2 YFSETQ come from the germline V gene. With V trimmed by 3 bases and J by 1 base, 3 bases remained unmatched. The CDR3 region is CASSSGGRSGNTIYF. The CDR3 DNA sequence: TGCGCCAGCAGCTCAGGGGGCCGGTCTGGAAACACCATATATTTT.

The V and J genes are TRBV3-1 (or the pseudogene TRBV3-2) and TRBJ2-3; 15 bases match TRBD2. Unmatched junction bases numbered 8, after V lost 7 bases and J lost 3 bases. Germline lookup yields CDR1 LGHDT and CDR2 YNNKEL (reference sequence). The CDR3 totals 17 residues. The CDR3 DNA reads TGTGCCAGCACTCAGGGACTAGCGGGGGGAGGTACAGATACGCAGTATTTT. Its protein is CASTQGLAGGGTDTQYF.

This sequence joins TRBV27 and TRBJ1-6; TRBD1 might be the D (5 bases). V was shortened by 2 bases and J by 2 bases, with 10 bases between the two germline ends. Germline CDR1 and CDR2: MNHEY and SMNVEV (reference sequence). CDR3 size: 16 residues. The chain's CDR3 is CASSLGAGTYNSPLHF. As DNA, the CDR3 is TGTGCCAGCAGTTTAGGGGCAGGGACCTATAATTCACCCCTCCACTTT.

V and J are TRBV11-3 and TRBJ2-1; the match to TRBD2 covers 10 bases. The germline gives CDR1 SGHNT, CDR2 YENEEA. The CDR3 totals 16 residues. The V segment lost 3 bases and the J segment 4 bases; nucleotides outside the gene matches: 6. Here the CDR3 DNA reads TGTGCCAGCAGCTTGGAGGTTAGCGGGGGGTACAATGAGCAGTTCTTC. Amino acids: CASSLEVSGGYNEQFF.

The rearrangement links TRBV6-5 to TRBJ2-7; weak D call: TRBD2 (6 bases). V was pared by 5 bases and J by 3 bases, with 17 bases between. This CDR3 has 15 amino acids. CDR1 is MNHEY and CDR2 is SVGAGI in the germline V gene. CDR3 sequence reads: CASSNLGGFGYEQYF. The CDR3 DNA is TGTGCCAGCAGTAACTTGGGGGGTTTCGGCTACGAGCAGTACTTC.

V gene TRBV19 combines with J gene TRBJ1-1; D gene ambiguous. V gave up 7 bases and J gave up 11 bases, with 14 bases separating them. From germline, CDR1 is LNHDA and CDR2 SQIVND (reference sequence). This CDR3 has 11 amino acids. CDR3 sequence (DNA): TGTGCCAGTATACTTGGACTAACGGCTTTCTTT. This gives the protein CASILGLTAFF.

J is TRBJ2-7 and V is TRBV12-3 or TRBV12-4; 9 bases align to TRBD2. The CDR3 runs 13 residues. The ends lost 5 bases at V and 3 bases at J; junction bases unmatched: 2. The CDR3 is CASSPSGDYEQYF. CDR3 nucleotide sequence: TGTGCCAGCAGTCCTAGCGGGGACTACGAGCAGTACTTC.

CDR3 bases: TGTGCCAGCAGCTTAGGCGCGGGGCGGGTGAACACTGAAGCTTTCTTT. Protein: CASSLGAGRVNTEAFF. This chain joins TRBV7-2 and TRBJ1-1, with D possibly TRBD1 on 5 matching bases. V was shortened by 1 base and J by 0 bases, with 12 bases between the two germline ends. This CDR3 region has 16 residues. The germline gives CDR1 SGHTA, CDR2 FQGNSA.

This clone was observed a single time. V and J are TRBV3-1 (or the pseudogene TRBV3-2) and TRBJ2-3; TRBD1 matches at 8 bases. Germline V gives CDR1 LGHDT, CDR2 YNNKEL (reference sequence). The junction had 4 bases not matched to a gene; V was cut back by 4 bases and J by 4 bases. CDR3 size: 14 residues. The CDR3 DNA is TGTGCCAGCAGCCGTCTACAGGGGGCAGATACGCAGTATTTT. As protein: CASSRLQGADTQYF.

The rearrangement links TRBV11-2 to TRBJ2-7; possibly TRBD1 for D (6 bases). In germline, CDR1 is SGHAT, CDR2 FQNNGV. The CDR3 contains 15 residues. V dropped 8 bases and J dropped 0 bases, with 17 bases sitting between them. Here the CDR3 reads CASRPIRDNSYEQYF. The CDR3 DNA reads as TGTGCCAGCCGGCCAATCCGGGACAACTCCTACGAGCAGTACTTC.

This clone was recorded once. The chain is built from TRBV18 and TRBJ1-1; 7 bases line up with TRBD1. Trimming at V came to 3 bases and at J to 0 bases, leaving 7 bases not matched to a gene. Germline-derived CDR1 and CDR2 are KGHSH and LQKENI. This CDR3 has 16 amino acids. CDR3 protein: CASSPPRQGLNTEAFF. The CDR3, as DNA: TGTGCCAGCTCACCTCCTCGACAGGGATTGAACACTGAAGCTTTCTTT. The full variable domain, with the rest looked up from reference TRBV18 and TRBJ1-1, is NAGVMQNPRHLVRRRGQEARLRCSPMKGHSHVYWYRQLPEEGLKFMVYLQKENIIDESGMPKERFSAEFPKEGPSILRIQQVVRGDSAAYFCASSPPRQGLNTEAFFGQGTRLTVV.

This clone has only one observation. V usage is TRBV3-1 (or the pseudogene TRBV3-2) and J usage is TRBJ2-6, with TRBD2 as a possible D gene (6 bases). V was trimmed by 1 base and J by 2 bases, leaving 15 bases between them. CDR1 is LGHDT and CDR2 is YNNKEL in the germline V gene (reference sequence). The CDR3 extends over 18 amino acids. This CDR3 reads CASSQAFGGIPGANVLTF. In DNA form, the CDR3 reads TGTGCCAGCAGCCAAGCGTTTGGGGGGATCCCTGGGGCCAACGTCCTGACTTTC.

This sequence joins TRBV2 and TRBJ2-1, with D tentatively TRBD2 (6 bases). This CDR3 has 10 residues. Germline CDR1 and CDR2: SNHLY and FYNNEI. The germline V and J ends were trimmed by 8 bases and 12 bases, with 11 bases remaining between them. The CDR3 protein is CASQLASQFF. In DNA form, the CDR3 reads TGTGCCAGCCAACTAGCTTCGCAGTTCTTC.

V gene TRBV5-1 combines with J gene TRBJ2-5, with D possibly TRBD1 on 5 matching bases. This CDR3 has 13 amino acids. Germline-derived CDR1 and CDR2 are SGHRS and YFSETQ. Deletions cut 0 bases from V and 2 bases from J, with 5 bases between. Written as DNA, the CDR3 is TGCGCCAGCAGCTTGGGGACACAAGAGACCCAGTACTTC. Translating gives CASSLGTQETQYF.

The V and J genes are TRBV27 and TRBJ1-2; D may be TRBD1 (6 bases). Germline V gives CDR1 MNHEY, CDR2 SMNVEV (reference sequence). Trimming pared 4 bases from V and 7 bases from J, leaving 13 bases between. This CDR3 comprises 13 residues. DNA of the CDR3: TGTGCCAGCAGTTCTAATCCAGGGGCTGGCTACACCTTC. It codes for CASSSNPGAGYTF.

The chain combines TRBV6-5 with TRBJ2-2, with 7 bases aligning to TRBD1. The CDR3 has 15 amino acids. Germline V gene data show CDR1 as MNHEY and CDR2 as SVGAGI. V shed 6 bases and J 1 base; nucleotides not matched to a gene: 5. CDR3 in DNA: TGTGCCAGCAGACTGGACAGGAGGAACACCGGGGAGCTGTTTTTT. This translates into CASRLDRRNTGELFF.

The V gene is TRBV7-9, the J gene TRBJ2-5; 10 nucleotides align to TRBD2. In germline, CDR1 is SEHNR, CDR2 FQNEAQ (reference sequence). The junction had 6 bases not matched to a gene; V was cut back by 2 bases and J by 0 bases. CDR3 length: 17 amino acids. The CDR3 spells CASSLRDSGRYQETQYF. CDR3 coding DNA: TGTGCCAGCAGCTTACGGGATAGCGGGAGGTACCAAGAGACCCAGTACTTC.

This chain uses TRBV7-6 with TRBJ1-2; the D gene is possibly TRBD1 (6 bases). Germline loops: CDR1 SGHVS, CDR2 FNYEAQ. CDR3 length: 15 amino acids. Between the trimmed V and J ends, which lost 2 bases and 4 bases, there was a span of 14 bases. This chain's CDR3 is CASSLRGGLVYGYTF. The CDR3 coding sequence is TGTGCCAGCAGCTTAAGGGGGGGGCTGGTCTATGGCTACACCTTC.

A word on this clone: In the same sample, other DNA sequences code for this CDR3. This chain joins TRBV5-1 and TRBJ1-5; maybe TRBD1 (5 bases). V lost 2 bases, J lost 4 bases, and 10 bases lay in between. The germline gives CDR1 SGHRS, CDR2 YFSETQ. The CDR3 sequence is 14 residues long. CDR3 in DNA: TGCGCCAGCAGCTTAGCGGGGGGAAATCAGCCCCAGCATTTT. Translation: CASSLAGGNQPQHF.

The genes are TRBV5-1 and TRBJ2-3; D might be TRBD1 (6 bases). The germline V and J ends were trimmed by 3 bases and 2 bases, with 10 bases remaining between them. The CDR3 has 14 amino acids. CDR1 and CDR2 from the germline V gene are SGHRS and YFSETQ. The CDR3 sequence: CASSYRENTDTQYF. The DNA of the CDR3 is TGCGCCAGCAGCTACAGGGAGAACACAGATACGCAGTATTTT.

This chain links TRBV11-3 with TRBJ2-2, with TRBD1 as a possible D gene (5 bases). V lost 3 bases and J 6 bases, leaving 8 bases between the germline ends. The CDR3 has 13 amino acids. Germline V lookup: CDR1 SGHNT, CDR2 YENEEA. The CDR3 nucleotides are TGTGCCAGCAGCTTTGAAGGGGCCGGGGAGCTGTTTTTT. Its protein is CASSFEGAGELFF. The full variable domain, rest sourced from reference TRBV11-3 and TRBJ2-2, is EAGVVQSPRYKIIEKKQPVAFWCNPISGHNTLYWYLQNLGQGPELLIRYENEEAVDDSQLPKDRFSAERLKGVDSTLKIQPAELGDSAVYLCASSFEGAGELFFGEGSRLTVL.